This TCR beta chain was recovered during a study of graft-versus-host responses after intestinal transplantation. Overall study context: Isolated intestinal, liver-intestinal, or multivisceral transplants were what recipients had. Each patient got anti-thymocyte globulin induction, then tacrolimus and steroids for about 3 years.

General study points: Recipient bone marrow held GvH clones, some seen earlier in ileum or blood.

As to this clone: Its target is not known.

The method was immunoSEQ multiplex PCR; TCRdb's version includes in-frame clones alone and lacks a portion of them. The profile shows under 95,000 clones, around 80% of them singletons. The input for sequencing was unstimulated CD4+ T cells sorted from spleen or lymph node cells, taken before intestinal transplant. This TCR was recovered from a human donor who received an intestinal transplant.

CDR3 DNA: TGCGCCAGCAGCCAAGATTCGGGACACAAATTGTGGAATCAGCCCCAGCATTTT. This translates into CASSQDSGHKLWNQPQHF. V and J are TRBV4-1 and TRBJ1-5; possible D gene TRBD1, 6 bases. The length of the CDR3 is 18 residues. V dropped 0 bases and J dropped 4 bases, with 19 bases sitting between them. Germline V gene sequence: CDR1 MGHRA, CDR2 YSYEKL.